This T cell receptor (beta chain) stems from a study of T cell responses to AZD1222 COVID-19 vaccine. Study results and caveats: Reports indicate that nearly half of spike-specific TCRs are directed at unmutated variant regions. Possibly, clonal diversity was underestimated; donors were largely white British and included more females. Among AZD1222 vaccinees, only six or seven were seropositive at baseline.

Points on this clone: Its specificity is unknown.

Doses given second, at about 4 or about 12 weeks, were pooled. Clones were sequenced by immunoSEQ multiplex PCR, and TCRdb holds only the in-frame ones, with some missing. The profile shows around 110,000 clones, over 80% of them singletons. The sequence was collected from an adult who received the AZD1222 COVID-19 vaccine. Sequencing used peripheral blood, obtained 28 days after the second AZD1222 dose.

The CDR3 spells CASSRGTVYGYTF. The CDR3 DNA is TGTGCCAGCAGCCGCGGGACAGTCTATGGCTACACCTTC. V is TRBV2 and J is TRBJ1-2, with 7 nucleotides matching TRBD1. Germline CDR1 is SNHLY and CDR2 is FYNNEI. The CDR3 length is 13 residues. The V segment lost 6 bases and the J segment 4 bases; nucleotides outside the gene matches: 5. The full variable domain, in which reference TRBV2 and TRBJ1-2 provide the parts outside the CDR3, is EPEVTQTPSHQVTQMGQEVILRCVPISNHLYFYWYRQILGQKVEFLVSFYNNEISEKSEIFDDQFSVERPDGSNFTLKIRSTKLEDSAMYFCASSRGTVYGYTFGSGTRLTVV.